This is a list of T cell receptor beta chains from one sample in a study of response to subunit inactivated influenza vaccine. TCRdb passed the RT-PCR reads through MiXCR, listing each CDR3 protein once. The sample has approximately 480,000 distinct CDR3 sequences, around 9.9% seen once. Specimen: PBMCs from blood, collected around seven weeks after vaccination. These receptors came from a man over 45 who received an inactivated influenza vaccine. Both conserved end residues are part of each CDR3. D genes are given only for firm matches. Clone size is stated in some rows and not others, as once, few, many or a class when expanded.

V gene,D gene,J gene,clone size,CDR3 DNA,CDR3 protein
TRBV6-5,NA,TRBJ1-1,few,TGTGCCAGCAGTTACGTAGGGGGTAGGGGCACTGAAGCTTTCTTT,CASSYVGGRGTEAFF
TRBV6-2/TRBV6-3,NA,TRBJ2-5,NA,TGTGCCAGCAGTAACCTCCGACAGGACCAAGAGACCCAGTACTTC,CASSNLRQDQETQYF
TRBV6-2/TRBV6-3,TRBD1,TRBJ2-7,few,TGTGCCAGCAGCGGGACAGTGACCTACGAGCAGTACTTC,CASSGTVTYEQYF
TRBV29-1,TRBD2,TRBJ2-3,NA,TGCAGCGCCGCGACTAGCGGGAGGGCAGATACGCAGTATTTT,CSAATSGRADTQYF
TRBV29-1,NA,TRBJ2-5,NA,TGCAGCGTTGGGATCTCCCAGGGGAGGGAGACCCAGTACTTC,CSVGISQGRETQYF
TRBV10-3,TRBD1,TRBJ2-1,many,TGTGCCACCGGTCGACAGGGGGTCTCCTACAATGAGCAGTTCTTC,CATGRQGVSYNEQFF
TRBV5-1,NA,TRBJ2-1,few,TGCGCCAGCAGTCCGGAGGGGGGGCACTCCTACAATGAGCAGTTCTTC,CASSPEGGHSYNEQFF
TRBV3-1,NA,TRBJ2-2,NA,TGTGCCAGCAGCCCAGGCGGCTACTCACTAGGGGAGCTGTTTTTT,CASSPGGYSLGELFF
TRBV29-1,TRBD2,TRBJ2-1,NA,TGCAGCGTTGAAGACCCTCTGCTAGGACTAGCGGTTTACAATGAGCAGTTCTTC,CSVEDPLLGLAVYNEQFF
TRBV6-1,TRBD1,TRBJ2-7,few,TGTGCCAGCAGTCGATTTTCCGGACAGGGGGCTGGTGAGCAGTACTTC,CASSRFSGQGAGEQYF
TRBV20-1,NA,TRBJ2-1,many,TGCAGTGCGGCTCGGGAGTACTACAATGAGCAGTTCTTC,CSAAREYYNEQFF
TRBV7-9,NA,TRBJ2-7,few,TGTGCCAGCAGCTTAGAGGAAGTATCGGGATCCGAGCAGTACTTC,CASSLEEVSGSEQYF
TRBV4-2,TRBD2,TRBJ2-1,NA,TGTGCCAGCAGCCAAGGCGGGAGGACCTACAATGAGCAGTTCTTC,CASSQGGRTYNEQFF
TRBV29-1,NA,TRBJ2-5,few,TGCAGCGTTGCGGGTCCGGAGACCCAGTACTTC,CSVAGPETQYF
TRBV29-1,NA,TRBJ2-5,NA,TGCAGCGTTGAAGATCTTGAGGAGGCACTATACCAAGAGACCCAGTACTTC,CSVEDLEEALYQETQYF
TRBV7-2,TRBD2,TRBJ2-1,few,TGTGCCAGCAGCTCCGGACTAGCGGGAGACAATGAGCAGTTCTTC,CASSSGLAGDNEQFF
TRBV2,NA,TRBJ1-1,NA,TGTGCCAGCAGTGAAGGCAGGAAGAACACTGAAGCTTTCTTT,CASSEGRKNTEAFF
TRBV7-9,NA,TRBJ1-1,few,TGTGCCATCCCCGAGGACTCGGACATGAACACTGAAGCTTTCTTT,CAIPEDSDMNTEAFF